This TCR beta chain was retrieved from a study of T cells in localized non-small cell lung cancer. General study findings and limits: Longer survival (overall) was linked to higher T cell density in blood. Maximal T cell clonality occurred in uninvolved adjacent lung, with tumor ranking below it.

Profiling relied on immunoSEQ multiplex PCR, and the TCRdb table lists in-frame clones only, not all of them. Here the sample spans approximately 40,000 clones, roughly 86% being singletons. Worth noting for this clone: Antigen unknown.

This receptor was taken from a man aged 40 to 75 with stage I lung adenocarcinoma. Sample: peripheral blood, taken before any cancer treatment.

CDR3 amino acids: CASSFFRERVDTQYF. For the CDR3, the DNA is TGTGCCAGCAGTTTTTTTCGGGAGCGGGTAGATACGCAGTATTTT. The chain uses TRBV27 and TRBJ2-3, with a possible D match to TRBD2 (6 bases). CDR1 MNHEY and CDR2 SMNVEV come from the germline V gene (reference sequence). This CDR3 is built from 15 residues. V lost 3 bases to trimming and J lost 5 bases, with 15 bases between them.